This TCR beta chain appears in the sequencing data of a study of glioma-infiltrating T cells. Study conclusions and caveats: Non-neoplastic patients had below-expected tissue-blood divergence, while all gliomas exceeded expectation. CDR3 overlap between tissue and blood was very small.

This clonotype came up many times. The antigen remains unidentified. CDR1 is LNHDA, CDR2 SQIVND, per germline (reference sequence). The V end was cut by 3 bases, the J end by 4 bases, with 13 bases between. The CDR3 spans 14 residues. Amplification of TCR alpha and beta CDR3 regions from RNA used iRepertoire nested multiplex PCR. TCRdb used MiXCR to reprocess the multiplex PCR reads, holding one entry per CDR3 protein. Of some 93,000 distinct CDR3 sequences in the sample, around 37% were seen once. The material sequenced was glioma tissue, nonneoplastic brain tissue, or PBMCs (not recorded which). The TCR was taken from a human donor with low-grade glioma or glioblastoma, undergoing nonglioma brain surgery, or in good health (not recorded which). This chain connects TRBV19 to TRBJ2-7, with D perhaps assigned TRBD1 or TRBD2 (6 bases each). The CDR3 region is CASSIGGGVYEQYF. The CDR3 DNA follows: TGTGCCAGTAGTATTGGAGGGGGAGTGTACGAGCAGTACTTC.